The 14 T cell receptor beta chains given below trace back to one sample, sequenced in a study of cytomegalovirus exposure and HLA in healthy donors (dated by TCRdb to 2016 to 2017). Library preparation used the immunoSEQ multiplex PCR assay. The multiplex PCR relied on a mix of 60 forward primers for TCR Vbeta segments and 13 reverse primers for TCR Jbeta segments. The immuneACCESS repertoire file appears here via TCRdb, limited to in-frame rearrangements. These files lack a portion of the clones; in checked studies, under half of the deficit traces to unresolved V genes, and the cause of the others is not known. The sample has about 130,000 clones on record, roughly 74% of them singletons. The ten most abundant clones make up 4% to 4.5% of the sample. Sequencing was carried out using PBMCs. All receptors derive from a woman aged 45-65 years in good health and CMV-seropositive.

This chain links TRBV11-1 with TRBJ2-5, with 11 bases identical to TRBD1. The junction had 8 bases not matched to a gene; V was cut back by 3 bases and J by 5 bases. This CDR3 is 16 amino acids long. Per the germline V gene, CDR1 is SGHAT and CDR2 is FQDESV (reference sequence). CDR3 region: CASSFGTGGLRETQYF. In DNA form, the CDR3 reads TGTGCCAGCAGCTTCGGGACAGGGGGGCTAAGGGAGACCCAGTACTTC.

Only a few counts were recorded for this clone. The V and J genes are TRBV28 and TRBJ1-4; the D gene is possibly TRBD1 (5 bases). V dropped 6 bases and J dropped 2 bases, with 10 bases sitting between them. CDR1 is MDHEN and CDR2 is SYDVKM in the germline V gene. The CDR3 contains 14 residues. The CDR3 spells CASSSGVTNEKLFF. CDR3 DNA sequence: TGTGCCAGCAGCTCGGGGGTTACTAATGAAAAACTGTTTTTT. The full variable domain, completed using reference TRBV28 and TRBJ1-4, is DVKVTQSSRYLVKRTGEKVFLECVQDMDHENMFWYRQDPGLGLRLIYFSYDVKMKEKGDIPEGYSVSREKKERFSLILESASTNQTSMYLCASSSGVTNEKLFFGSGTQLSVL.

This clone appeared a single time. The V call is TRBV13, the J call TRBJ2-3; no reliable D call. Trimming stripped 4 bases from V and 2 bases from J, with 19 bases between. Germline CDR1 PRHDT, CDR2 FYEKMQ (reference sequence). This CDR3 spans 17 amino acids. The CDR3 loop is CASSSERERELTDTQYF. The CDR3 nucleotides read TGTGCCAGCAGCTCCGAAAGAGAACGAGAGCTCACAGATACGCAGTATTTT.

V is TRBV5-4 and J is TRBJ1-2; the match to TRBD1 covers 9 bases. This CDR3 is 14 amino acids long. V shed 4 bases and J 3 bases; nucleotides not matched to a gene: 4. Germline V CDR1 and CDR2: SGHNT, YYREEE (reference sequence). CDR3 loop: CASSPGQGHYGYTF. The CDR3 DNA follows: TGTGCCAGCAGCCCGGGACAGGGACACTATGGCTACACCTTC.

This rearrangement joins TRBV6-5 to TRBJ1-3, with 10 positions matching TRBD1. Unmatched junction bases numbered 8, after V lost 6 bases and J lost 6 bases. Germline V gene sequence: CDR1 MNHEY, CDR2 SVGAGI. The CDR3 has 15 amino acids. This CDR3 reads CASRRTTGGLNTIYF. In nucleotides, the CDR3 is TGTGCCAGCAGACGCACGACAGGGGGCCTAAACACCATATATTTT.

This chain joins TRBV9 and TRBJ2-1, with D hard to call. V was trimmed by 3 bases and J by 0 bases, leaving 10 bases between them. This CDR3 spans 15 amino acids. In germline, CDR1 is SGDLS, CDR2 YYNGEE. The CDR3, as DNA: TGTGCCAGCAGCGGAGGAGTTAGCTCCTACAATGAGCAGTTCTTC. Protein product: CASSGGVSSYNEQFF. Filled out from reference TRBV9 and TRBJ2-1, the complete variable domain reads DSGVTQTPKHLITATGQRVTLRCSPRSGDLSVYWYQQSLDQGLQFLIQYYNGEERAKGNILERFSAQQFPDLHSELNLSSLELGDSALYFCASSGGVSSYNEQFFGPGTRLTVL.

The count of this clone is one. J is TRBJ1-2 and V is TRBV13, with D hard to call. CDR1 and CDR2 (germline): PRHDT, FYEKMQ (reference sequence). This CDR3 has 14 amino acids. V was pared by 0 bases and J by 4 bases, with 9 bases between. CDR3 loop: CASSLGVGLYGYTF. The CDR3 DNA sequence: TGTGCCAGCAGCTTAGGTGTCGGACTCTATGGCTACACCTTC. Based on the CDR3 plus reference TRBV13 and TRBJ1-2, the full variable domain is AAGVIQSPRHLIKEKRETATLKCYPIPRHDTVYWYQQGPGQDPQFLISFYEKMQSDKGSIPDRFSAQQFSDYHSELNMSSLELGDSALYFCASSLGVGLYGYTFGSGTRLTVV.

The J gene is TRBJ1-2, the V gene TRBV5-4; D remains ambiguous. Germline CDR1 and CDR2: SGHNT and YYREEE (reference sequence). The CDR3 spans 15 residues. Trimming removed 4 bases at V and 2 bases at J, with 15 bases between. CDR3 DNA: TGTGCCAGCAGCCCACCAGGAATGCTCAACTATGGCTACACCTTC. It translates to CASSPPGMLNYGYTF.

J is TRBJ2-5 and V is TRBV11-2, with D possibly matching TRBD2 (5 bases). This CDR3 is 14 amino acids long. The germline V gene encodes CDR1 SGHAT and CDR2 FQNNGV. V gave up 5 bases and J gave up 2 bases, with 12 bases separating them. CDR3 DNA: TGTGCCAGCAGCCCCATCCGGGGACAAGAGACCCAGTACTTC. Residues: CASSPIRGQETQYF.

V usage is TRBV9 and J usage is TRBJ2-1; 12 bases are shared with TRBD1. The CDR3 runs to 16 residues. With V trimmed by 0 bases and J by 10 bases, 8 bases remained unmatched. Germline values: CDR1 SGDLS, CDR2 YYNGEE. Here the CDR3 reads CASSVGVGQGAGEQFF. The CDR3 nucleotides are TGTGCCAGCAGCGTAGGGGTGGGACAGGGGGCCGGGGAGCAGTTCTTC.

This chain joins TRBV29-1 and TRBJ2-6, with D tentatively TRBD1 (6 bases). Germline CDR1 is SQVTM and CDR2 is ANQGSEA. V was pared by 5 bases and J by 2 bases, with 13 bases between. The CDR3 covers 15 residues. CDR3 region: CSVIPGVPGANVLTF. CDR3 nucleotide sequence: TGCAGCGTTATCCCAGGGGTGCCTGGGGCCAACGTCCTGACTTTC.

The CDR3 region is CASSLGSAGAYEQYF. The CDR3 DNA is TGCGCCAGCAGCTTGGGGTCGGCAGGGGCCTACGAGCAGTACTTC. This chain links TRBV5-1 with TRBJ2-7, with D tentatively TRBD1 (6 bases). The CDR3 has 15 amino acids. The germline V and J ends were trimmed by 0 bases and 2 bases, with 12 bases remaining between them. Germline-derived CDR1 and CDR2 are SGHRS and YFSETQ.

The V call is TRBV18, the J call TRBJ1-5; tentative D call: TRBD1 (6 bases). This CDR3 contains 14 residues. Germline assignment: CDR1 KGHSH and CDR2 LQKENI. The V end was cut by 6 bases, the J end by 10 bases, with 19 bases between. CDR3 bases: TGTGCCAGCTCTTCGACCGGGACACCTGGTCCCCAGCATTTT. It specifies CASSSTGTPGPQHF.

This clone has just a few counts. The chain carries TRBV7-2 and TRBJ1-2; 8 positions agree with TRBD1. The CDR3 is 15 residues long. V was clipped by 7 bases and J by 3 bases; unmatched bases: 10. The germline gives CDR1 SGHTA, CDR2 FQGNSA. CDR3 amino acids: CASISRTGSDYGYTF. The CDR3 nucleotides read TGTGCCAGCATTTCCCGGACAGGGAGTGACTATGGCTACACCTTC.